This passage covers 2 T cell receptor beta chains from one sample sequenced in a study of T cell repertoires in cytomegalovirus infection. No antigen is known for these receptors. MiXCR was run by TCRdb on the reads, yielding one entry per CDR3 protein. The table shows hundreds of thousands of distinct CDR3 sequences, with around 31% occurring only once. The input for sequencing was cultured PBMCs, taken from culture after CMV antigen stimulation. These receptors were collected from a human donor in good health (CMV status not recorded). Some clones in this sample may be carry-over from other donors' samples.

The chain combines TRBV5-1 with TRBJ2-1; D could derive from TRBD1 or TRBD2 (5 bases each). The V gene lost 4 bases and the J gene lost 6 bases, with 20 bases spanning the gap. Germline V gene lookup returns CDR1 SGHRS and CDR2 YFSETQ. This CDR3 has 16 amino acids. The DNA of the CDR3 is TGCGCCAGCAGCCCACCTCTGAAGGGGAGAGGCAATGAGCAGTTCTTC. This sequence encodes CASSPPLKGRGNEQFF.

The V and J genes are TRBV7-2 and TRBJ2-5, with a weak D call TRBD1 (5 bases). Germline CDR1 reads SGHTA; CDR2 reads FQGNSA. V lost 4 bases and J lost 2, with 8 bases in between. This CDR3 has 13 amino acids. The CDR3 loop reads CASSSRQQETQYF. CDR3 sequence (DNA): TGTGCCAGCAGCTCCCGACAGCAAGAGACCCAGTACTTC.